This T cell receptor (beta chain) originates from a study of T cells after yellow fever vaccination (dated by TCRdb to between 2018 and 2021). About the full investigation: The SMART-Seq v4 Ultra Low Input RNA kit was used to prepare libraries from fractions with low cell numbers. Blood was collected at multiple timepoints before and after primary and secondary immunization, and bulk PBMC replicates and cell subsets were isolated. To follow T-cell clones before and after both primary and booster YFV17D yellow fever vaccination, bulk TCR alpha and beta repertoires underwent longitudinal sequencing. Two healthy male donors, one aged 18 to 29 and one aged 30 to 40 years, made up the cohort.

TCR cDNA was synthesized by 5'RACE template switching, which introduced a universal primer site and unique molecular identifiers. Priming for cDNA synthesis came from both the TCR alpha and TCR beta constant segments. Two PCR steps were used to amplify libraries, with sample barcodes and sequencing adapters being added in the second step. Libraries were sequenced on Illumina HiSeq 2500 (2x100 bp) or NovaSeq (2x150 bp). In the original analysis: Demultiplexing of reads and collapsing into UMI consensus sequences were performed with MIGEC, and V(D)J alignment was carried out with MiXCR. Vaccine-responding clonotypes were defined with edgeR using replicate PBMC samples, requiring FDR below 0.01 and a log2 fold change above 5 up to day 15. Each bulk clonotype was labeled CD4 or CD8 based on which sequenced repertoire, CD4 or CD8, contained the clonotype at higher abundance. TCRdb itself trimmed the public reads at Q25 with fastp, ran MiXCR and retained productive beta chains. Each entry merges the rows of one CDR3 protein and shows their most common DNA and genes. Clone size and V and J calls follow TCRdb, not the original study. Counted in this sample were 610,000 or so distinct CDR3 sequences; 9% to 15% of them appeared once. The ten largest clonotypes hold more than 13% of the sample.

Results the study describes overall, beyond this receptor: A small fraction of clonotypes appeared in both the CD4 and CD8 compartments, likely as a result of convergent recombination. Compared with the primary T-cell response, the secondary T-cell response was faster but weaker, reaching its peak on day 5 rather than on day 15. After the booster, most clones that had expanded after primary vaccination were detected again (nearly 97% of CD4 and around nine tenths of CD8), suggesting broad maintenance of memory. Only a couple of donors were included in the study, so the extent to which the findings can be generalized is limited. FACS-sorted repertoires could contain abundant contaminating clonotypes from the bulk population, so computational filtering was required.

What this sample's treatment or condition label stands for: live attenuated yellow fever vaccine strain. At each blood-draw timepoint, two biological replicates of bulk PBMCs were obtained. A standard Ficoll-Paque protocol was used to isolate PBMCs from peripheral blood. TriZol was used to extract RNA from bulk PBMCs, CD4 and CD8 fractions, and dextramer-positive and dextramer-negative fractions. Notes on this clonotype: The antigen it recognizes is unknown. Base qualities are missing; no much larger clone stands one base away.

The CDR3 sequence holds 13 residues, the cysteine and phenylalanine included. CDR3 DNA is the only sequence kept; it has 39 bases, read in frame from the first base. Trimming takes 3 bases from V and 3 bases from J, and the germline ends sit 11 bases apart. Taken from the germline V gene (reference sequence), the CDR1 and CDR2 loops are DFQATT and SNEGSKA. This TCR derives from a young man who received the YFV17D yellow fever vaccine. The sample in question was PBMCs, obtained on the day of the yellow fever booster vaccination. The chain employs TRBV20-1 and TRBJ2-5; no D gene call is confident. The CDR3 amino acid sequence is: CSASGHGKETQYF. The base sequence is TGCAGTGCTAGTGGGCACGGCAAAGAGACCCAGTACTTC.